The 32 T cell receptor beta chains given below trace back to one sample, sequenced in a study of blood T cell repertoires in COVID-19. Generated by immunoSEQ multiplex PCR, the TCRdb table keeps only in-frame clones and is missing some. The profile shows approximately 150,000 clones, about 87% of them singletons. The sample was peripheral blood. These receptor sequences come from a woman aged 60 to 75 who had recovered from COVID-19.

Here the CDR3 reads CASSQVLAIEAKLFF. In DNA, the CDR3 is TGCGCCAGCAGCCAAGTGCTCGCTATTGAAGCAAAACTGTTTTTT. The V gene is TRBV4-3, the J gene TRBJ1-4; D unclear. V shed 1 base and J shed 10 bases, with 16 bases lying between them. Germline V gives CDR1 LGHNA, CDR2 YSLEER. This CDR3 contains 15 residues.

V usage is TRBV6-5 and J usage is TRBJ1-5; D is possibly TRBD1 (5 bases). Germline assignment: CDR1 MNHEY and CDR2 SVGAGI. V lost 8 bases to trimming and J lost 6 bases, with 14 bases between them. The CDR3 covers 13 residues. CDR3 DNA: TGTGCCAGCTGGGGCGGAGCGGGTCAGCCCCAGCATTTT. It translates to CASWGGAGQPQHF.

The DNA of the CDR3 is TGTGCCAGCAGCTTAGCGGGACAGGGGGCCACAGATACGCAGTATTTT. This translates into CASSLAGQGATDTQYF. The V and J genes are TRBV11-1 and TRBJ2-3; 12 bases align to TRBD1. In germline, CDR1 is SGHAT, CDR2 FQDESV (reference sequence). The CDR3 spans 16 residues. The trim removed 0 bases at V and 2 bases at J, leaving 0 bases unmatched.

V gene TRBV3-1 (or the pseudogene TRBV3-2) combines with J gene TRBJ1-2; D not certain. This CDR3 is built from 15 residues. V lost 0 bases and J lost 8, with 16 bases in between. In germline, CDR1 is LGHDT, CDR2 YNNKEL (reference sequence). The DNA for the CDR3 is TGTGCCAGCAGCCAAGATTTGAACGGGTTTTTCGGCTACACCTTC. Residues: CASSQDLNGFFGYTF.

This clone was observed a handful of times. This chain uses TRBV27 with TRBJ1-1; 9 bases line up with TRBD1. Germline trimming cut 5 bases from V and 0 bases from J; bases unmatched to any gene: 4. This CDR3 region has 15 residues. Germline lookup yields CDR1 MNHEY and CDR2 SMNVEV (reference sequence). CDR3 protein: CASSRGDRVNTEAFF. For the CDR3, the DNA is TGTGCCAGCAGTAGGGGGGACAGGGTGAACACTGAAGCTTTCTTT.

This rearrangement joins TRBV7-8 to TRBJ2-2; possibly TRBD1 for D (6 bases). The germline gives CDR1 SGHVS, CDR2 FQNEAQ. This CDR3 is 14 amino acids long. V lost 6 bases to trimming and J lost 6 bases, with 14 bases between them. The CDR3 nucleotides read TGTGCCAGCAGTTATAGACAGGTCTCCGGGGAGCTGTTTTTT. Encoded protein: CASSYRQVSGELFF.

The gene calls are TRBV11-2 and TRBJ1-4; D ambiguous. This CDR3 has 14 amino acids. CDR1 SGHAT and CDR2 FQNNGV come from the germline V gene. V was trimmed by 5 bases and J by 8 bases, leaving 15 bases between them. The CDR3, as DNA: TGTGCCAGCAGCGCTTACATACCTAGGGAAAAACTGTTTTTT. The encoded protein is CASSAYIPREKLFF.

J is TRBJ2-5 and V is TRBV18; D may be TRBD2 (6 bases). CDR1 KGHSH and CDR2 LQKENI come from the germline V gene. This CDR3 region has 15 residues. V was trimmed by 8 bases and J by 2 bases, leaving 18 bases between them. CDR3 nucleotide sequence: TGTGCCAGCCTTCCGGGGAGGAGCGGGCAAGAGACCCAGTACTTC. Amino acids: CASLPGRSGQETQYF.

The chain uses TRBV5-1 and TRBJ1-2; D unclear. From germline, CDR1 is SGHRS and CDR2 YFSETQ. Trimming stripped 4 bases from V and 7 bases from J, with 11 bases between. The CDR3 length is 12 residues. The CDR3 nucleotides are TGCGCCAGCAGCGCGGGGTCGAGTGGCTACACCTTC. It is translated as CASSAGSSGYTF.

This clone has only one observation. V and J are TRBV19 and TRBJ1-4; 7 nucleotides agree with TRBD1. CDR3 length: 14 amino acids. Germline CDR1 LNHDA, CDR2 SQIVND (reference sequence). The junction had 12 bases not matched to a gene; V was cut back by 9 bases and J by 8 bases. The CDR3 DNA follows: TGTGCCAGCGATTCTGGGGGACAGCCCGAAAAACTGTTTTTT. Encoded protein: CASDSGGQPEKLFF.

The chain has TRBV19 and TRBJ1-5; 9 nucleotides agree with TRBD1. The CDR3 spans 16 residues. With 10 bases clipped from V and 4 bases from J, the junction kept 14 bases outside the gene matches. From germline, CDR1 is LNHDA and CDR2 SQIVND (reference sequence). The CDR3 loop reads CATAGQGWTLNQPQHF. CDR3 DNA sequence: TGTGCCACTGCGGGACAGGGATGGACGTTGAATCAGCCCCAGCATTTT.

The V call is TRBV6-5, the J call TRBJ1-4; 10 nucleotides match TRBD1. Germline assignment: CDR1 MNHEY and CDR2 SVGAGI. V trimming: 8 bases; J trimming: 3 bases; junction bases outside the gene matches: 6. CDR3 length equals 15 residues. CDR3 sequence: CASGDRGTANEKLFF. CDR3 DNA sequence: TGTGCCAGCGGGGACAGGGGAACGGCTAATGAAAAACTGTTTTTT.

The rearrangement links TRBV6-5 to TRBJ2-2, with TRBD1 matching over 8 bases. Per the germline V gene, CDR1 is MNHEY and CDR2 is SVGAGI. This CDR3 is built from 13 residues. Trimming cost V 8 bases and J 1 base; bases outside gene matches: 0. The CDR3 spells CASGTGNTGELFF. For the CDR3, the DNA is TGTGCCAGCGGGACAGGGAACACCGGGGAGCTGTTTTTT.

The chain joins TRBV6-5 to TRBJ1-3, with 7 bases matching TRBD1. From germline, CDR1 is MNHEY and CDR2 SVGAGI. This CDR3 spans 14 amino acids. V gave up 3 bases and J gave up 4 bases; unmatched junction bases: 3. The CDR3 region is CASSYGTDGNTIYF. CDR3 sequence (DNA): TGTGCCAGCAGTTATGGGACAGACGGAAACACCATATATTTT.

The chain is built from TRBV6-2 or TRBV6-3 and TRBJ1-2; TRBD1 matches 9 bases. J gave up 0 bases and V 0 bases, and 2 bases lay outside the gene matches. This CDR3 is 16 amino acids long. The germline V gene has CDR1 MNHEY and CDR2 SVGEGT. Written as DNA, the CDR3 is TGTGCCAGCAGTTACTCGACAGGGGGAGCTAACTATGGCTACACCTTC. Translation gives CASSYSTGGANYGYTF.

This chain uses TRBV28 with TRBJ2-7; 7 bases line up with TRBD1. The germline CDR1 and CDR2 sequences are MDHEN and SYDVKM. V gave up 11 bases and J gave up 0 bases; unmatched junction bases: 7. The CDR3 contains 13 residues. CDR3 DNA: TGTGCCTCCGTGGACAGGAGCTCCTACGAGCAGTACTTC. Amino acids: CASVDRSSYEQYF.

The chain combines TRBV2 with TRBJ2-1, with a weak D call TRBD1 (5 bases). The V gene's germline CDR1 is SNHLY and CDR2 FYNNEI. V was clipped by 4 bases and J by 4 bases, with 8 bases between them. CDR3 length: 13 residues. CDR3 in amino acids: CASSAPGYNEQFF. CDR3 DNA sequence: TGTGCCAGCAGTGCCCCAGGGTACAATGAGCAGTTCTTC.

V usage is TRBV5-4 and J usage is TRBJ2-1; tentatively, D is TRBD1 (5 bases). This CDR3 region has 15 residues. Germline-derived CDR1 and CDR2 are SGHNT and YYREEE (reference sequence). Trimming took 0 bases from V and 9 from J, leaving 16 bases between them. CDR3 bases: TGTGCCAGCAGCTTGGGGCAGGCAGGGTGGGGTGAGCAGTTCTTC. Translation gives CASSLGQAGWGEQFF.

The genes are TRBV2 and TRBJ1-2; unclear D gene. Germline assignment: CDR1 SNHLY and CDR2 FYNNEI. This CDR3 has 15 amino acids. V lost 8 bases and J lost 2, with 18 bases in between. This CDR3 is CASGAPSGGNYGYTF. The CDR3 DNA sequence: TGTGCCAGCGGAGCACCCAGTGGCGGCAACTATGGCTACACCTTC.

The chain has TRBV7-3 and TRBJ1-6; no reliable D call. V was shortened by 0 bases and J by 13 bases, with 10 bases between the two germline ends. This CDR3 has 13 residues. CDR1 SGHTA and CDR2 FQGTGA come from the germline V gene. DNA of the CDR3: TGTGCCAGCAGCTTAACTTGGAGCGGGCCCCTCCACTTT. Its translation: CASSLTWSGPLHF.

The chain recombines TRBV3-1 (or the pseudogene TRBV3-2) with TRBJ1-6; D uncertain. The CDR3 sequence is 13 residues long. Per the germline V gene, CDR1 is LGHDT and CDR2 is YNNKEL (reference sequence). Trimming pared 3 bases from V and 9 bases from J, leaving 9 bases between. The CDR3, as DNA: TGTGCCAGCAGCCAGGCGGTGAGTTCACCCCTCCACTTT. This sequence encodes CASSQAVSSPLHF.

This chain uses TRBV7-9 with TRBJ2-5; the match to TRBD2 covers 9 bases. Trimming at V came to 4 bases and at J to 1 base, leaving 7 bases not matched to a gene. Germline CDR1 is SEHNR and CDR2 is FQNEAQ (reference sequence). This CDR3 has 16 residues. The CDR3: CASSSPSGGTQETQYF. CDR3 in DNA: TGTGCCAGCAGCTCACCCAGCGGGGGGACCCAAGAGACCCAGTACTTC.

The rearrangement joins TRBV28 to TRBJ1-6, with TRBD1 as a possible D gene (5 bases). Germline V gene sequence: CDR1 MDHEN, CDR2 SYDVKM. Trimming took 1 base from V and 3 from J, leaving 13 bases between them. The CDR3 length is 17 residues. In DNA form, the CDR3 reads TGTGCCAGCAGTTTATCCGCGTCCGGGGGCTATAATTCACCCCTCCACTTT. Translating gives CASSLSASGGYNSPLHF.

The V call is TRBV11-3, the J call TRBJ1-3, with 7 nucleotides matching TRBD1. Germline values: CDR1 SGHNT, CDR2 YENEEA. V gave up 4 bases and J gave up 5 bases; unmatched junction bases: 2. The CDR3 totals 13 residues. The CDR3 nucleotides read TGTGCCAGCAGCTCGACAGGGCGAAACACCATATATTTT. Translated: CASSSTGRNTIYF.

The V gene is TRBV29-1, the J gene TRBJ2-5; TRBD1 agrees at 10 bases. After removal of 7 bases from V and 5 bases from J, the junction contained 7 bases not matched to a gene. The CDR3 is 13 amino acids. Germline V gene sequence: CDR1 SQVTM, CDR2 ANQGSEA. CDR3 nucleotides: TGCAGCGCCTCCGGGACAGGGGTGGAGACCCAGTACTTC. The encoded protein is CSASGTGVETQYF.

The CDR3 DNA is TGTGCCAGCAGTTTGAACGGCCAAGAGACCCAGTACTTC. This gives the protein CASSLNGQETQYF. This chain connects TRBV12-3 or TRBV12-4 to TRBJ2-5; D ambiguous. Trimming removed 3 bases at V and 1 base at J, with 6 bases between. The CDR3 has 13 amino acids.

This chain links TRBV28 with TRBJ2-1; 9 nucleotides match TRBD1. In germline, CDR1 is MDHEN, CDR2 SYDVKM. CDR3 length equals 15 residues. The J segment lost 7 bases and the V segment lost 6 bases, leaving 10 bases of the junction unmatched. The CDR3 DNA reads as TGTGCCAGCAGCCCCGGGACAGGGTTGGGGAATGAGCAGTTCTTC. Protein product: CASSPGTGLGNEQFF.

This rearrangement joins TRBV7-9 to TRBJ2-7; 8 nucleotides line up with TRBD2. The V segment lost 3 bases and the J segment 4 bases; nucleotides outside the gene matches: 5. The length of the CDR3 is 14 residues. Germline assignment: CDR1 SEHNR and CDR2 FQNEAQ (reference sequence). The CDR3 loop reads CASSLDSGVYEQYF. The CDR3 DNA follows: TGTGCCAGCAGCTTGGATAGCGGGGTGTACGAGCAGTACTTC.

The rearrangement joins TRBV3-1 (or the pseudogene TRBV3-2) to TRBJ2-3; the match to TRBD2 covers 7 bases. Germline V lookup: CDR1 LGHDT, CDR2 YNNKEL (reference sequence). The junction had 11 bases not matched to a gene; V was cut back by 3 bases and J by 5 bases. The CDR3 is made up of 16 amino acids. CDR3 protein: CASSHLSGAGGDTQYF. Written as DNA, the CDR3 is TGTGCCAGCAGCCATTTGAGCGGGGCCGGGGGAGATACGCAGTATTTT.

The rearrangement links TRBV3-1 (or the pseudogene TRBV3-2) to TRBJ2-2; maybe TRBD2 (6 bases). The CDR3 sequence is 16 residues long. Germline V gene lookup returns CDR1 LGHDT and CDR2 YNNKEL (reference sequence). Trimming pared 1 base from V and 4 bases from J, leaving 13 bases between. The CDR3 coding sequence is TGTGCCAGCAGCCAAGGGGGACTTCCTCTCACCGGGGAGCTGTTTTTT. Its protein product is CASSQGGLPLTGELFF.

The genes are TRBV11-2 and TRBJ2-1; maybe TRBD1 (5 bases). Germline CDR1 SGHAT, CDR2 FQNNGV. V was clipped by 7 bases and J by 6 bases, with 19 bases between them. This CDR3 has 15 amino acids. CDR3 nucleotide sequence: TGTGCCAGCACCCGGAGCGCCGACAGAGGCAATGAGCAGTTCTTC. Translation gives CASTRSADRGNEQFF.

The chain is built from TRBV19 and TRBJ2-5, with D tentatively TRBD2 (7 bases). The CDR3 extends over 16 amino acids. The germline V gene encodes CDR1 LNHDA and CDR2 SQIVND (reference sequence). V was trimmed by 6 bases and J by 0 bases, leaving 17 bases between them. The CDR3 region has the DNA TGTGCCAGTAGAGGGAGGGGGGGCGCGTACCAAGAGACCCAGTACTTC. Amino acid sequence: CASRGRGGAYQETQYF. The full variable domain, in which reference TRBV19 and TRBJ2-5 provide the parts outside the CDR3, is DGGITQSPKYLFRKEGQNVTLSCEQNLNHDAMYWYRQDPGQGLRLIYYSQIVNDFQKGDIAEGYSVSREKKESFPLTVTSAQKNPTAFYLCASRGRGGAYQETQYFGPGTRLLVL.